The 15 T cell receptor beta chains given below trace back to one sample, sequenced in a study of blood T cell repertoires in COVID-19. Clones were read by immunoSEQ multiplex PCR, and TCRdb kept only the in-frame ones, dropping some. This sample has about 200,000 clones; around 75% occur once, and the top ten carry approximately 6%. The sequenced material came from peripheral blood. These receptors all stem from a middle-aged woman with COVID-19, enrolled during active disease.

The rearrangement links TRBV5-8 to TRBJ1-1; 8 bases map to TRBD1. CDR3 length equals 16 residues. V lost 4 bases to trimming and J lost 6 bases; unmatched junction nucleotides: 14. Germline CDR1 reads SGHTS; CDR2 reads YDEGEE. The CDR3 here is CASSGRDRPYIAEAFF. The CDR3 nucleotides are TGTGCCAGCAGCGGCCGGGACAGGCCTTATATCGCTGAAGCTTTCTTT.

The chain is built from TRBV19 and TRBJ2-2, with D perhaps TRBD1 (5 bases). CDR3 length: 16 amino acids. Germline V CDR1 and CDR2: LNHDA, SQIVND (reference sequence). V dropped 7 bases and J dropped 4 bases, with 19 bases sitting between them. The CDR3 nucleotides read TGTGCCAGTATTTCATCTGGACATTCGGGCACCGGGGAGCTGTTTTTT. Amino acid sequence: CASISSGHSGTGELFF.

The chain employs TRBV21-1 and TRBJ1-5. TRBV21-1 is annotated as a pseudogene. This CDR3 region has 13 residues. CDR3: CASRQGTGQPQHF. The CDR3 nucleotides are TGTGCCAGCAGACAAGGTACGGGACAGCCCCAGCATTTT.

The rearrangement joins TRBV19 to TRBJ1-1; 7 nucleotides line up with TRBD1. Germline CDR1 and CDR2: LNHDA and SQIVND (reference sequence). The CDR3 length is 16 residues. Trimming took 9 bases from V and 5 from J; bases not matched to a gene: 18. The CDR3 is CASRDRGVFTSTEAFF. CDR3 sequence (DNA): TGTGCCAGCCGGGACAGAGGAGTATTTACATCGACTGAAGCTTTCTTT.

This clone came up a few times. This chain connects TRBV30 to TRBJ1-6; 10 bases map to TRBD1. Trimming at V came to 3 bases and at J to 6 bases, leaving 2 bases not matched to a gene. CDR3 size: 14 residues. CDR1 and CDR2 from the germline V gene are GTSNPN and SVGIG (reference sequence). CDR3: CAWRGDRGNSPLHF. The CDR3 nucleotides are TGTGCCTGGAGAGGGGACAGGGGTAATTCACCCCTCCACTTT.

The chain uses TRBV9 and TRBJ1-4; D not resolved. In germline, CDR1 is SGDLS, CDR2 YYNGEE. V lost 0 bases to trimming and J lost 0 bases, with 12 bases between them. This CDR3 spans 17 amino acids. The CDR3 here is CASSVAPADTTNEKLFF. DNA for the CDR3: TGTGCCAGCAGCGTAGCCCCGGCAGACACAACTAATGAAAAACTGTTTTTT.

This chain joins TRBV3-1 (or the pseudogene TRBV3-2) and TRBJ2-2; TRBD1 matches 7 bases. J was trimmed by 5 bases and V by 4 bases; bases with no gene match: 7. Germline loops: CDR1 LGHDT, CDR2 YNNKEL (reference sequence). This CDR3 spans 15 amino acids. CDR3 region: CASSRRDSNTGELFF. CDR3 DNA: TGTGCCAGCAGCCGCCGGGACAGTAATACCGGGGAGCTGTTTTTT.

The chain recombines TRBV6-5 with TRBJ2-4; D is perhaps TRBD1 (5 bases). Germline V gene data show CDR1 as MNHEY and CDR2 as SVGAGI. Trimming pared 0 bases from V and 0 bases from J, leaving 9 bases between. The CDR3 has 16 amino acids. The CDR3 DNA is TGTGCCAGCAGTTACTCGATGGGGCTAGCCAAAAACATTCAGTACTTC. It encodes CASSYSMGLAKNIQYF.

The chain recombines TRBV19 with TRBJ2-6; D remains ambiguous. The V end lost 1 base, the J end lost 0 bases, and 10 bases lay between the germline ends. The CDR3 covers 17 residues. From germline, CDR1 is LNHDA and CDR2 SQIVND (reference sequence). The CDR3 region is CASSIAFVISGANVLTF. Here the CDR3 DNA reads TGTGCCAGTAGTATAGCTTTCGTAATCTCTGGGGCCAACGTCCTGACTTTC.

For the CDR3, the DNA is TGTGCCAGCAGGGCGGGAGAGAATGAAAAACTGTTTTTT. Encoded protein: CASRAGENEKLFF. This sequence joins TRBV6-5 and TRBJ1-4; no definite D call. The V end was cut by 6 bases, the J end by 5 bases, with 10 bases between. The germline V gene has CDR1 MNHEY and CDR2 SVGAGI. The CDR3 contains 13 residues.

The V call is TRBV24-1, the J call TRBJ1-2; weak D call: TRBD1 (6 bases). CDR3 length equals 15 residues. Germline V gene data show CDR1 as KGHDR and CDR2 as SFDVKD. V lost 4 bases, J lost 6 bases, and 17 bases lay in between. The CDR3 DNA is TGTGCCACCAGTGACTCTGGGGGGGGCGCGGATGGCTACACCTTC. Translation gives CATSDSGGGADGYTF.

The CDR3 protein is CASSLANGLVGYGYTF. The DNA of the CDR3 is TGTGCCAGCAGCTTGGCAAACGGGTTGGTGGGCTATGGCTACACCTTC. This rearrangement joins TRBV7-9 to TRBJ1-2; D is undetermined. Trimming took 3 bases from V and 4 from J, leaving 18 bases between them. The CDR3 is made up of 16 amino acids. The germline V gene encodes CDR1 SEHNR and CDR2 FQNEAQ (reference sequence).

This clone has a single count. The chain is built from TRBV27 and TRBJ1-3; 7 bases match TRBD1. Trimming cost V 10 bases and J 3 bases; bases outside gene matches: 6. The germline V gene encodes CDR1 MNHEY and CDR2 SMNVEV (reference sequence). This CDR3 comprises 13 residues. CDR3 amino acids: CATRGGSGNTIYF. The DNA of the CDR3 is TGTGCCACCCGAGGGGGCAGTGGAAACACCATATATTTT.

V usage is TRBV7-2 and J usage is TRBJ1-5; 8 nucleotides line up with TRBD1. CDR1 is SGHTA, CDR2 FQGNSA, per germline. V trimming: 5 bases; J trimming: 3 bases; junction bases outside the gene matches: 6. The CDR3 consists of 15 residues. For the CDR3, the DNA is TGTGCCAGCAGCCTTACAGGGGGGATCAATCAGCCCCAGCATTTT. Translation gives CASSLTGGINQPQHF.

This chain connects TRBV5-4 to TRBJ1-2; D remains unclear. The V end lost 10 bases, the J end lost 3 bases, and 13 bases lay between the germline ends. Germline V gene data show CDR1 as SGHNT and CDR2 as YYREEE (reference sequence). The CDR3 totals 12 residues. The CDR3 region has the DNA TGTGCCCTCCCAACAGTCTACTATGGCTACACCTTC. Amino acids: CALPTVYYGYTF.